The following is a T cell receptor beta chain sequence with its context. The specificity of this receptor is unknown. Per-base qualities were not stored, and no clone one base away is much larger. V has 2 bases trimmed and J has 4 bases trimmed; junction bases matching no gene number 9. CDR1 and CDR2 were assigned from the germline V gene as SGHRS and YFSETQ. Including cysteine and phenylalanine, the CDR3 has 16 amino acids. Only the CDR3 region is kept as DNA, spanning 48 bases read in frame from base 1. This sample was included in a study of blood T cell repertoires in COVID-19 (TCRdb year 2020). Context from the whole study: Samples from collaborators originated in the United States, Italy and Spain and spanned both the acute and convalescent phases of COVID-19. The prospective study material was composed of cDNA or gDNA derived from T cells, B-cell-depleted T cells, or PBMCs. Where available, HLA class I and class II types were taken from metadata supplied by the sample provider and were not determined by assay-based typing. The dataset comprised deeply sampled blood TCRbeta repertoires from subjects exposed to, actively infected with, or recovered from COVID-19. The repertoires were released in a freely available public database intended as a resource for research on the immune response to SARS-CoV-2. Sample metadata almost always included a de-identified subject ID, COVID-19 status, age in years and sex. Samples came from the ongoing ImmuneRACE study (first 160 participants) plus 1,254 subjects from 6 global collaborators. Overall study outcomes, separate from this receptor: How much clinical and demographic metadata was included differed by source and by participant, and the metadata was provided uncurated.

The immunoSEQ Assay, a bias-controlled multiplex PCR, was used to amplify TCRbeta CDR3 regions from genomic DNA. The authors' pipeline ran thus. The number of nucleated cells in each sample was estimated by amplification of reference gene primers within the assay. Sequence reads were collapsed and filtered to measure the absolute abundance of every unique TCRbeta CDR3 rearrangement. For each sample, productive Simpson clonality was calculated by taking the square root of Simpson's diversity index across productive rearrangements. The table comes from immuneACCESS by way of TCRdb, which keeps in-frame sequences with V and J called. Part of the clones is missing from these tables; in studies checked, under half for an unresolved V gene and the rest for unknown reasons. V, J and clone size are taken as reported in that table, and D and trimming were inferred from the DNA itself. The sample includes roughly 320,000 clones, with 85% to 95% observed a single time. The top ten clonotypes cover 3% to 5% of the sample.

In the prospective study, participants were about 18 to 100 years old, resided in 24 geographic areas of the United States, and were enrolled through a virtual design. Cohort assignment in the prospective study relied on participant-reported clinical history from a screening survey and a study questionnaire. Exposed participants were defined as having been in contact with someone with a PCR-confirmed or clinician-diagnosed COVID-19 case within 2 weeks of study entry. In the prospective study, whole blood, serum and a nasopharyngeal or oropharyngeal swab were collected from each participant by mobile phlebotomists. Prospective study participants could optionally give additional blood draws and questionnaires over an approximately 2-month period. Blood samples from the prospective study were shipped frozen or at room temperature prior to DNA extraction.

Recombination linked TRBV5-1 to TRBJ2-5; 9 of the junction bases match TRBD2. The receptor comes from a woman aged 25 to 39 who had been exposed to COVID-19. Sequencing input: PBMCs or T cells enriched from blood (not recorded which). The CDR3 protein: CASSFFTTSGGETQYF. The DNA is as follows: TGCGCCAGCAGCTTCTTTACGACTAGCGGAGGAGAGACCCAGTACTTC. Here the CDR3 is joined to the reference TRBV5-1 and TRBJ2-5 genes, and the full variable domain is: KAGVTQTPRYLIKTRGQQVTLSCSPISGHRSVSWYQQTPGQGLQFLFEYFSETQRNKGNFPGRFSGRQFSNSRSEMNVSTLELGDSALYLCASSFFTTSGGETQYFGPGTRLLVL.